The clone carrying this T cell receptor (beta chain) was observed a single time. Its antigen is currently unknown. Donors ranged from roughly 6 to 100 years old and were healthy Caucasians in Russia. Total RNA amounts of at least 5 micrograms were extracted per sample. This entry is derived from a study of blood T cells in healthy people across ages. Study-level results: Higher diversity and more naive CD4+ cells were features of long-lived donors, compared to aged donors.

Combining a sample-barcoded 5' primer with a J-beta primer mix, a second PCR ran for roughly 7 to 12 cycles. TCRdb called the 5' RACE reads again in MiXCR, with one record for every CDR3 protein. The sample holds about 1,500,000 distinct CDR3 sequences, approximately 40% seen once. The receptor was isolated from a woman between 18 and 30 years old in good health. The sample taken for sequencing was blood.

CDR3 DNA sequence: TGTGCCAGCACTCTTTCGGGGGCCGCCTACAATGAGCAGTTCTTC. Its translation is CASTLSGAAYNEQFF. The J gene is TRBJ2-1, the V gene TRBV6-6, with D possibly being TRBD1 or TRBD2 (6 bases each). CDR1 and CDR2 from the germline V gene are MNHNY and SVGAGI (reference sequence). The V end lost 7 bases, the J end lost 2 bases, and 15 bases lay between the germline ends. CDR3 length: 15 amino acids.